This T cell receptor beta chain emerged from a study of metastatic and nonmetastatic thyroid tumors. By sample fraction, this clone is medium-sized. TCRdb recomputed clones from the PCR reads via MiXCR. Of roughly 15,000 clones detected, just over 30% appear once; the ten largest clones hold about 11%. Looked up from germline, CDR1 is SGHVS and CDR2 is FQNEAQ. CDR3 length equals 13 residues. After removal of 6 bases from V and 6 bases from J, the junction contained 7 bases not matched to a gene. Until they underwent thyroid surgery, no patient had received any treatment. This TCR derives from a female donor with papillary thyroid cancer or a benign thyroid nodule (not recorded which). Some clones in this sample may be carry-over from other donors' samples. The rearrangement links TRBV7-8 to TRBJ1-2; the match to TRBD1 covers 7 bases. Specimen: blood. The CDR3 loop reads CASRKQGTNGYTF. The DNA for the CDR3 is TGTGCCAGCAGAAAACAGGGGACGAATGGCTACACCTTC.